Sequencing of this TCR beta chain was carried out in a study of T cell changes during pregnancy in multiple sclerosis. The junction had 13 bases not matched to a gene; V was cut back by 2 bases and J by 4 bases. In germline, CDR1 is SGHVS, CDR2 FQNEAQ. The CDR3 is made up of 18 amino acids. Data came from immunoSEQ multiplex PCR; TCRdb stores just in-frame clones and leaves some out. The sample includes tens of thousands of clones, over 80% of them seen just once. This sequence originates from a female donor in good health, enrolled as a control in a pregnancy study. The chain joins TRBV7-8 to TRBJ1-4; 7 bases line up with TRBD1. This specimen consisted of CD8+ T cells from peripheral blood mononuclear cells, obtained in the first trimester of pregnancy. CDR3 sequence: CASSLLGVRDRSNEKLFF. Written as DNA, the CDR3 is TGTGCCAGCAGCTTATTGGGTGTCCGGGACAGAAGTAATGAAAAACTGTTTTTT.